This T cell receptor (beta chain) was identified during a study of shared clonotypes between healthy human individuals. The sample holds one count of this clone. The assay was immunoSEQ multiplex PCR, and TCRdb's table has in-frame clones only and misses some. The sample consists of roughly 2.2 million clones, just under 95% of them appearing once. This CDR3 is 13 amino acids long. Germline CDR1 and CDR2: SGHTA and FQGNSA. The ends were cut back, 3 bases at V and 6 bases at J, with 9 bases in the middle. Sequenced input: naive CD4+ T cells from PBMCs. Subset: CD45RA+ positively selected. The receptor's source is a man aged 18 to 29 in good health. Some clones in this sample may be carry-over from other donors' samples. J is TRBJ2-1 and V is TRBV7-2, with D unresolved. The DNA of the CDR3 is TGTGCCAGCAGCTTTGGGGAACCCAATGAGCAGTTCTTC. It specifies CASSFGEPNEQFF. Full variable domain (remainder filled in from reference TRBV7-2 and TRBJ2-1): GAGVSQSPSNKVTEKGKDVELRCDPISGHTALYWYRQSLGQGLEFLIYFQGNSAPDKSGLPSDRFSAERTGGSVSTLTIQRTQQEDSAVYLCASSFGEPNEQFFGPGTRLTVL.